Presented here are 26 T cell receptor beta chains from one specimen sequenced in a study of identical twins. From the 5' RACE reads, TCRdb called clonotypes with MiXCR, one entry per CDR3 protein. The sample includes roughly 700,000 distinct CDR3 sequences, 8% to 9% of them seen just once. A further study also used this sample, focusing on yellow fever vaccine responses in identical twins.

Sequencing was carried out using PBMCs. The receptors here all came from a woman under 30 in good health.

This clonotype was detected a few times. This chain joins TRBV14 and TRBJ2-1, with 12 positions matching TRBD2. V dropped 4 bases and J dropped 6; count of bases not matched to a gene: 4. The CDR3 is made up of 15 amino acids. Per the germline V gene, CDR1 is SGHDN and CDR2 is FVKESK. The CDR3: CASSRPGLAGNEQFF. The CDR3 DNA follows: TGTGCCAGCAGCCGACCGGGACTAGCGGGCAATGAGCAGTTCTTC.

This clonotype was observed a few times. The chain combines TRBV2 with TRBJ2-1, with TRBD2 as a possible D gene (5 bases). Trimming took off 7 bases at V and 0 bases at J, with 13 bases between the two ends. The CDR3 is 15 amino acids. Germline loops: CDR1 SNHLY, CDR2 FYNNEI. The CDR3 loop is CASTQLGDSYNEQFF. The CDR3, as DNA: TGTGCCAGCACCCAACTAGGCGACTCCTACAATGAGCAGTTCTTC.

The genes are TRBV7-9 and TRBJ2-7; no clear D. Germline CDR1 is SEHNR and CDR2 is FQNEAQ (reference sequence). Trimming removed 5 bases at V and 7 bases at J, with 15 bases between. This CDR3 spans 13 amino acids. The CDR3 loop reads CASSAPADQEQYF. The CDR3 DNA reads TGTGCCAGCAGCGCTCCCGCAGATCAGGAGCAGTACTTC.

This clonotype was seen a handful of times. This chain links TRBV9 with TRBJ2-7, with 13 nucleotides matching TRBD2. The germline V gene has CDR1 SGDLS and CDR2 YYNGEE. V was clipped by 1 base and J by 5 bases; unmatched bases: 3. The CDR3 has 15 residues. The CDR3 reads CASSVTSGGANEQYF. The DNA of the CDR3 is TGTGCCAGCAGCGTAACTAGCGGGGGGGCAAACGAGCAGTACTTC.

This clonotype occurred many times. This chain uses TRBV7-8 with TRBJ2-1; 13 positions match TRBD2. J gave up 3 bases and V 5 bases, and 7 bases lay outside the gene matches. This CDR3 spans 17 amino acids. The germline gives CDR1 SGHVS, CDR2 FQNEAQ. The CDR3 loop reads CASSTQTSGGYYNEQFF. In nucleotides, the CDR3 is TGTGCCAGCAGCACCCAGACTAGCGGGGGGTACTACAATGAGCAGTTCTTC.

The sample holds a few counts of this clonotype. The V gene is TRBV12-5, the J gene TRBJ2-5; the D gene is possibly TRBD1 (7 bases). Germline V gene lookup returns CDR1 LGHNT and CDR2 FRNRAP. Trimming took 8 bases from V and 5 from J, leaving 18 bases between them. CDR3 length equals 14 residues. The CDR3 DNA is TGTGCTAGTAACAGGGGCTTCAGCGGGGAGACCCAGTACTTC. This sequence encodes CASNRGFSGETQYF.

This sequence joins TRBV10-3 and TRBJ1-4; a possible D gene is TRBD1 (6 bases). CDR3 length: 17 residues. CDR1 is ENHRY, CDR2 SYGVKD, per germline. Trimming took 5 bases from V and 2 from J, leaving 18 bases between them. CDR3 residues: CAISYRQGLGTNEKLFF. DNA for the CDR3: TGTGCCATCAGTTATCGTCAGGGGCTTGGGACTAATGAAAAACTGTTTTTT.

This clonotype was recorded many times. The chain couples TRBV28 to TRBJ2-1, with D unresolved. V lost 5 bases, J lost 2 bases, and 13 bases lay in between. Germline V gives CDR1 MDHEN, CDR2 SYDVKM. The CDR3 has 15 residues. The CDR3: CASSPQIMTYNEQFF. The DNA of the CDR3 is TGTGCCAGCAGTCCCCAAATTATGACCTACAATGAGCAGTTCTTC.

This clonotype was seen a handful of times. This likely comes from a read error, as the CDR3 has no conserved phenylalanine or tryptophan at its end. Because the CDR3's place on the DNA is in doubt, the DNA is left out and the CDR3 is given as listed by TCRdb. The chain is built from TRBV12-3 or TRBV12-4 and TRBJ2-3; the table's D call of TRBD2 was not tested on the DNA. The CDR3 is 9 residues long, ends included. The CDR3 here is CASSPPGLA.

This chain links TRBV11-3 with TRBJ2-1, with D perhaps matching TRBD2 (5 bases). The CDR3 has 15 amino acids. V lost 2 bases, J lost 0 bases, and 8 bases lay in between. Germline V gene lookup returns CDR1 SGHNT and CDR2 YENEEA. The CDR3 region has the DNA TGTGCCAGCAGCTTACGGGAAGGCTCCTACAATGAGCAGTTCTTC. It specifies CASSLREGSYNEQFF.

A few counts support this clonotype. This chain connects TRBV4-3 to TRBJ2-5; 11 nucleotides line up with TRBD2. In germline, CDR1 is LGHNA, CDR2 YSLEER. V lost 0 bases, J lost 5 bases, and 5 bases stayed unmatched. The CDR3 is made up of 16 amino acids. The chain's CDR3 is CASSQEVAGGRETQYF. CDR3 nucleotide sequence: TGCGCCAGCAGCCAAGAAGTAGCGGGAGGGCGGGAGACCCAGTACTTC.

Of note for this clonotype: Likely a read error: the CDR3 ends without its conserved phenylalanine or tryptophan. CDR3 nucleotide sequence: TGTGCCAGCAGAGTGACGACAGGGTACACCGGGGAGCTGTTTTCT. Encoded protein: CASRVTTGYTGELFS. The V gene is TRBV6-1, the J gene TRBJ2-2, with 7 positions matching TRBD1. Trimming cost V 6 bases and J 3 bases; bases outside gene matches: 7. This CDR3 region has 15 residues. The germline gives CDR1 MNHNS, CDR2 SASEGT.

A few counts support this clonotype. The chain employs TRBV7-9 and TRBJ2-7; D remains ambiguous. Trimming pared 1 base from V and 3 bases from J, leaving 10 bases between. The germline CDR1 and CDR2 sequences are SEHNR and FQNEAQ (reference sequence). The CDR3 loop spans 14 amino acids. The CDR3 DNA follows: TGTGCCAGCAGCTTAGGTGGCGCCTACTACGAGCAGTACTTC. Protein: CASSLGGAYYEQYF.

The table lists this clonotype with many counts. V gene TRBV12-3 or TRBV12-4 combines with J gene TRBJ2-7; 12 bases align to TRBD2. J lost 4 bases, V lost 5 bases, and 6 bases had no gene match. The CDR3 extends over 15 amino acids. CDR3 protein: CASSPGTSGRYEQYF. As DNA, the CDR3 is TGTGCCAGCAGTCCAGGGACTAGCGGGCGATACGAGCAGTACTTC.

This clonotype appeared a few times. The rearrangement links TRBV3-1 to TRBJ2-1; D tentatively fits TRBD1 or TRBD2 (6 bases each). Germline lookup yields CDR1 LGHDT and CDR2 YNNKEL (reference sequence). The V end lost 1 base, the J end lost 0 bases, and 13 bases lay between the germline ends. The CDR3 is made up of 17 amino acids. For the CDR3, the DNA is TGTGCCAGCAGCCAAGCTGGTAAGGGGGGCTCCTACAATGAGCAGTTCTTC. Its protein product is CASSQAGKGGSYNEQFF.

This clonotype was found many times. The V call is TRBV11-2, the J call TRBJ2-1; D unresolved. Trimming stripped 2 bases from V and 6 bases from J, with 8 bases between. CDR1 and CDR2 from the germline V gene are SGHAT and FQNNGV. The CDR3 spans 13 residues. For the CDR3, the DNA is TGTGCCAGCAGCTTAAGCTCCCTCAATGAGCAGTTCTTC. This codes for CASSLSSLNEQFF.

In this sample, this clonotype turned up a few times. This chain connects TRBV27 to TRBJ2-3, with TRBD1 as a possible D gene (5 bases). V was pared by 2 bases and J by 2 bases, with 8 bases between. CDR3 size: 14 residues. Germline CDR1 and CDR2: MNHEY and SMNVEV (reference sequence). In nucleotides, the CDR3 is TGTGCCAGCAGTTTACAGGGATTCACAGATACGCAGTATTTT. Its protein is CASSLQGFTDTQYF.

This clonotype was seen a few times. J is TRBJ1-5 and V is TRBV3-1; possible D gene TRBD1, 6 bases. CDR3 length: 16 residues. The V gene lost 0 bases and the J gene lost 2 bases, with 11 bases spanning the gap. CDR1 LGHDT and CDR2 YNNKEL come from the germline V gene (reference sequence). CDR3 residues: CASSQEGGLGNQPQHF. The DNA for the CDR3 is TGTGCCAGCAGCCAAGAAGGGGGGCTGGGCAATCAGCCCCAGCATTTT.

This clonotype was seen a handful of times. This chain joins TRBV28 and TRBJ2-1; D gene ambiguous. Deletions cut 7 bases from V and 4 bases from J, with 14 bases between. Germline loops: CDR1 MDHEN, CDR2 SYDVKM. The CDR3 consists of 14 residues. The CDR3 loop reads CASTPWGGYNEQFF. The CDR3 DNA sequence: TGTGCCAGCACCCCATGGGGTGGGTACAATGAGCAGTTCTTC.

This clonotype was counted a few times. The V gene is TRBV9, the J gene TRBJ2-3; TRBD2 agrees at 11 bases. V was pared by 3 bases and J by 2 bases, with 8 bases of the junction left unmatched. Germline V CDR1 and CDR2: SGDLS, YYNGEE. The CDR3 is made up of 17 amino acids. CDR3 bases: TGTGCCAGCAGCGCGCGCGGGACTAGCGGAATCACAGATACGCAGTATTTT. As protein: CASSARGTSGITDTQYF.

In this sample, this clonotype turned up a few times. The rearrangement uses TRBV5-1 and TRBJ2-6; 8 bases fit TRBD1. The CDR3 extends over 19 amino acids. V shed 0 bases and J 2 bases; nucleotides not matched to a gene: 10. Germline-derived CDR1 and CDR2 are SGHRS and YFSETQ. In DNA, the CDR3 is TGCGCCAGCAGCTTGGCCCCAGGGGGCTTCCTTACTGGGGCCAACGTCCTGACTTTC. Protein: CASSLAPGGFLTGANVLTF.

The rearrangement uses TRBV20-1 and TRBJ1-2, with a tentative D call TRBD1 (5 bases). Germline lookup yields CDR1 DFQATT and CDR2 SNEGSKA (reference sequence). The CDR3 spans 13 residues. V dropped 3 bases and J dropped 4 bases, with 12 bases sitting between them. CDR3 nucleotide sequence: TGCAGTGCTAGTCTCGCAGGGTCCTATGGCTACACCTTC. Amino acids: CSASLAGSYGYTF.

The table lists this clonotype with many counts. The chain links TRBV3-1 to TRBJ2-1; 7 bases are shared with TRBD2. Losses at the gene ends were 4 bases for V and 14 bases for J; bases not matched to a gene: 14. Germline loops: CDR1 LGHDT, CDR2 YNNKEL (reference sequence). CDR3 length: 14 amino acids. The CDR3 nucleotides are TGTGCCAGCAGCCCCTCCGCGGGGGATCGAGGGAAGTTCTTC. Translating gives CASSPSAGDRGKFF.

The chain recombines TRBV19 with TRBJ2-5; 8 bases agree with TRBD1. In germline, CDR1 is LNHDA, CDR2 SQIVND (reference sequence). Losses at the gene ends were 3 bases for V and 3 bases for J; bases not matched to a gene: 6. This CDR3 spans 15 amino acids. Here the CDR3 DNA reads TGTGCCAGTAGTATCCATATGGGACAGGAAGAGACCCAGTACTTC. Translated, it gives CASSIHMGQEETQYF.

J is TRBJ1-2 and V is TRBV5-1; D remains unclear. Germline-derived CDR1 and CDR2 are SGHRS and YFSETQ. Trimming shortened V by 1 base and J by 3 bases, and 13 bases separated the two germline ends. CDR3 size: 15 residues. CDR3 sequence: CASSLFTDRDYGYTF. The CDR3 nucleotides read TGCGCCAGCAGCTTGTTCACCGACCGTGACTATGGCTACACCTTC. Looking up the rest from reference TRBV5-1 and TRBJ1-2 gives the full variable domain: KAGVTQTPRYLIKTRGQQVTLSCSPISGHRSVSWYQQTPGQGLQFLFEYFSETQRNKGNFPGRFSGRQFSNSRSEMNVSTLELGDSALYLCASSLFTDRDYGYTFGSGTRLTVV.

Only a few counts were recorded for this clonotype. CDR3 amino acids: CASSAGTRSKNEQFF. In DNA, the CDR3 is TGCGCCAGCAGCGCCGGGACTCGGAGCAAAAATGAGCAGTTCTTC. The chain combines TRBV5-1 with TRBJ2-1, with D maybe TRBD2 (6 bases). The CDR3 is made up of 15 amino acids. Germline V gives CDR1 SGHRS, CDR2 YFSETQ. Deletions cut 4 bases from V and 7 bases from J, with 18 bases between. The full variable domain, completed using reference TRBV5-1 and TRBJ2-1, is KAGVTQTPRYLIKTRGQQVTLSCSPISGHRSVSWYQQTPGQGLQFLFEYFSETQRNKGNFPGRFSGRQFSNSRSEMNVSTLELGDSALYLCASSAGTRSKNEQFFGPGTRLTVL.